This T cell receptor (beta chain) originates from a study of CD8+ T cells in alopecia areata. As to this clone: Other nucleotide sequences in the sample specify the same CDR3.

Germline values: CDR1 PRHDT, CDR2 FYEKMQ (reference sequence). V lost 1 base and J lost 10, with 7 bases in between. This CDR3 spans 11 amino acids. The treatment here: oral pan-JAK inhibitor, 5-10 mg twice daily. Collected material from alopecia areata patients comprised lesional scalp punch biopsies and peripheral blood. RNA extraction was followed by reverse transcription into cDNA, which acted as the sequencing template. This table comes from immunoSEQ multiplex PCR, and its TCRdb copy is limited to in-frame clones, with some not included. The data contain roughly 190,000 clones, around 56% of them seen just once; the ten biggest clones take up around 3%.

The clonotype comes from a human donor with alopecia areata. The rearrangement links TRBV13 to TRBJ1-1; no reliable D call. The sequenced sample was CD4+ T cells sorted from blood, obtained at week 4, from a patient treated with tofacitinib. CDR3 nucleotides: TGTGCCAGCAGCTTAGAGTTTGGAGCTTTCTTT. This codes for CASSLEFGAFF.